Given below is one T cell receptor beta chain in context. Its cognate antigen is unknown. The input for sorted-subset replicate PCRs was around 200 ng DNA, around 27,000 T cell genomes. Authors' processing steps: Junction-only sequences without quality scores came from ImmunoSEQ, so filtering differed. Assay used: immunoSEQ multiplex PCR; TCRdb lists only in-frame clones, some missing. V and J calls and clone size are copied from that table; D and trimming were computed from the DNA. This table has some 1,600,000 clones, 95% to 99% appearing once. The sample originates from a study of shared clonotypes between healthy human individuals. Study-level points and caveats: Non-shared clonotypes displayed generation probabilities falling below those of clonotypes present in all four donors. Estimated richness values were generally larger in naive subsets than in memory subsets.

Trimming pared 6 bases from V and 3 bases from J, leaving 15 bases between. The germline CDR1 and CDR2 sequences are MDHEN and SYDVKM. The CDR3 covers 15 residues. The sample consisted of naive CD4+ T cells sorted from blood. Subset indicated: CD45RA+ positively selected. The receptor was isolated from a man under 40 in good health. The rearrangement uses TRBV28 and TRBJ2-1, with TRBD2 as a possible D gene (5 bases). Here the CDR3 DNA reads TGTGCCAGCAGCCAAACTCTAGGAGGCTACAATGAGCAGTTCTTC. This codes for CASSQTLGGYNEQFF.